Following are 28 T cell receptor beta chains from one sample sequenced in a study of response to subunit inactivated influenza vaccine. Each CDR3 protein is one row after TCRdb ran MiXCR on the RT-PCR reads. The repertoire consists of roughly 190,000 distinct CDR3 sequences, with 13% to 15% occurring once and the leading ten covering about 25%. The sample in question was CD8+ T cells sorted from PBMCs, obtained roughly 5 days after vaccination. These receptors were taken from a man aged 45-65 years who received an inactivated influenza vaccine.

This clonotype has ten or more counts. V usage is TRBV7-9 and J usage is TRBJ2-1, with a tentative D call TRBD1 (5 bases). V was shortened by 3 bases and J by 0 bases, with 6 bases between the two germline ends. The length of the CDR3 is 14 residues. The V gene's germline CDR1 is SEHNR and CDR2 FQNEAQ (reference sequence). The CDR3: CASSLQGSYNEQFF. The CDR3 region has the DNA TGTGCCAGCAGCTTGCAGGGCTCCTACAATGAGCAGTTCTTC.

This clonotype was counted only a few times. The chain combines TRBV4-3 with TRBJ2-3, with 7 bases identical to TRBD2. V trimming: 4 bases; J trimming: 2 bases; junction bases outside the gene matches: 15. Germline values: CDR1 LGHNA, CDR2 YSLEER. The CDR3 loop spans 18 amino acids. In nucleotides, the CDR3 is TGCGCCAGCAGCCTTACTGAGCGGGGTCTTTATTCCACAGATACGCAGTATTTT. Its translation: CASSLTERGLYSTDTQYF.

This clonotype was seen more than once but under ten times. The gene calls are TRBV10-3 and TRBJ2-7; D uncertain. The CDR3 totals 13 residues. Trimming left V 0 bases short and J 6 bases short, with 9 bases between. Looked up from germline, CDR1 is ENHRY and CDR2 is SYGVKD. The CDR3 DNA is TGTGCCATCAGTGAGTCCCTTTCTTCCGAGCAGTACTTC. This codes for CAISESLSSEQYF.

The chain links TRBV7-9 to TRBJ2-7, with 10 bases aligning to TRBD2. Trimming at V came to 5 bases and at J to 2 bases, leaving 9 bases not matched to a gene. Germline V gene sequence: CDR1 SEHNR, CDR2 FQNEAQ (reference sequence). This CDR3 has 16 amino acids. The CDR3 sequence is CASSPRTSGKTYEQYF. As DNA, the CDR3 is TGTGCCAGCAGCCCGCGGACTAGCGGAAAGACCTACGAGCAGTACTTC.

At least ten counts were recorded for this clonotype. The chain uses TRBV11-2 and TRBJ2-7; 8 positions agree with TRBD1. CDR1 and CDR2 (germline): SGHAT, FQNNGV. After removal of 1 base from V and 4 bases from J, the junction contained 6 bases not matched to a gene. The CDR3 sequence is 15 residues long. CDR3 residues: CASSLAGTGLYEQYF. Here the CDR3 DNA reads TGTGCCAGCAGCTTAGCCGGGACAGGCCTATACGAGCAGTACTTC. Together with reference TRBV11-2 and TRBJ2-7, the CDR3 gives the full variable domain: EAGVAQSPRYKIIEKRQSVAFWCNPISGHATLYWYQQILGQGPKLLIQFQNNGVVDDSQLPKDRFSAERLKGVDSTLKIQPAKLEDSAVYLCASSLAGTGLYEQYFGPGTRLTVT.

For this clonotype: A read error may produce the germline difference seen at one junction end. The DNA of the CDR3 is TGTGCCAGCCAAAATGTAGGTGGCTACAATGAGCAGCTCTTC. Residues: CASQNVGGYNEQLF. The chain employs TRBV7-9 and TRBJ2-1; D unclear. The CDR3 contains 14 residues. In germline, CDR1 is SEHNR, CDR2 FQNEAQ (reference sequence).

This clonotype was counted between two and nine times. The chain carries TRBV6-2 or TRBV6-3 and TRBJ1-1; maybe TRBD1 (6 bases). CDR3 length: 16 residues. V lost 6 bases and J 3 bases, leaving 20 bases between the germline ends. Per germline, CDR1 MNHEY and CDR2 SVGEGT. The DNA for the CDR3 is TGTGCCAGCAGATTAACGCCGGGGGCCGGGGACACTGAAGCTTTCTTT. Translating gives CASRLTPGAGDTEAFF.

This clonotype has a handful of counts. V usage is TRBV21-1 and J usage is TRBJ2-7; the table's D call TRBD1 went unverified against the DNA. TRBV21-1 is a pseudogene locus. CDR3 length: 17 amino acids. CDR3 amino acids: CASSKHGGRTNSYEQYF. The DNA for the CDR3 is TGTGCCAGCAGCAAACATGGGGGCAGGACAAACTCCTACGAGCAGTACTTC.

There are a few counts of this clonotype. The J gene is TRBJ2-1, the V gene TRBV6-5; 9 nucleotides align to TRBD2. The germline gives CDR1 MNHEY, CDR2 SVGAGI. Trimming at V came to 3 bases and at J to 6 bases, leaving 6 bases not matched to a gene. This CDR3 is 15 amino acids long. The CDR3 bases are TGTGCCAGCAGTTATTCGACTAGCGGTATCAATGAGCAGTTCTTC. Translated, it gives CASSYSTSGINEQFF.

The chain joins TRBV12-3 or TRBV12-4 to TRBJ1-1; D gene uncertain. The V and J ends lost 4 bases and 6 bases respectively, with 12 bases between them. This CDR3 has 13 amino acids. CDR3 loop: CASSSYRSAEAFF. Written as DNA, the CDR3 is TGTGCCAGCAGTTCTTATCGTTCTGCTGAAGCTTTCTTT.

This clonotype was seen ten or more times. The chain recombines TRBV27 with TRBJ1-1; D is undetermined. CDR1 is MNHEY and CDR2 is SMNVEV in the germline V gene (reference sequence). The V and J ends lost 6 bases and 0 bases respectively, with 20 bases between them. This CDR3 has 17 amino acids. CDR3 region: CASSPTFLLKVNTEAFF. CDR3 coding DNA: TGTGCCAGCAGCCCTACGTTCTTACTAAAAGTGAACACTGAAGCTTTCTTT.

This clonotype was picked up a small number of times. This sequence joins TRBV5-1 and TRBJ2-7, with 8 nucleotides matching TRBD1. The V gene's germline CDR1 is SGHRS and CDR2 YFSETQ. The J segment lost 3 bases and the V segment lost 7 bases, leaving 9 bases of the junction unmatched. The CDR3 has 14 amino acids. CDR3 sequence (DNA): TGCGCCAGCCCACAGACAGGGGTCCACTACGAGCAGTACTTC. Translation gives CASPQTGVHYEQYF.

This clonotype was seen only a few times. The chain joins TRBV28 to TRBJ2-7; weak D call: TRBD2 (6 bases). CDR3 length: 16 residues. Trimming took off 3 bases at V and 2 bases at J, with 17 bases between the two ends. Looked up from germline, CDR1 is MDHEN and CDR2 is SYDVKM. DNA for the CDR3: TGTGCCAGCAGTTTGACACCTCGGACTATAACCTACGAGCAGTACTTC. It specifies CASSLTPRTITYEQYF.

There are a few counts of this clonotype. This chain uses TRBV15 with TRBJ2-6; TRBD2 matches at 12 bases. Germline CDR1 reads LNHNV; CDR2 reads YYDKDF (reference sequence). The CDR3 spans 15 residues. Losses at the gene ends were 9 bases for V and 0 bases for J; bases not matched to a gene: 0. CDR3 sequence (DNA): TGTGCCACGGGACTAGCGGGCTCTGGGGCCAACGTCCTGACTTTC. Translation gives CATGLAGSGANVLTF.

This clonotype has more than one count but fewer than ten. This chain connects TRBV6-2 or TRBV6-3 to TRBJ2-5; TRBD1 matches at 8 bases. The CDR3 sequence is 18 residues long. After removal of 1 base from V and 6 bases from J, the junction contained 16 bases not matched to a gene. Germline V gene lookup returns CDR1 MNHEY and CDR2 SVGEGT. The CDR3 bases are TGTGCCAGCAGTTACTATCGGGGGACAGGACCCGATCAGAAGACCCAGTACTTC. It is translated as CASSYYRGTGPDQKTQYF.

This clonotype appeared a few times. The chain's CDR3 is CASSPLGDTQYF. CDR3 sequence (DNA): TGTGCCAGCAGCCCCTTAGGGGATACGCAGTATTTT. The chain combines TRBV4-2 with TRBJ2-3; D gene uncertain. Germline V CDR1 and CDR2: LGHNA, YNFKEQ. Trimming left V 4 bases short and J 6 bases short, with 8 bases between. This CDR3 contains 12 residues.

J is TRBJ2-7 and V is TRBV28; TRBD1 aligns across 9 bases. Germline loops: CDR1 MDHEN, CDR2 SYDVKM. After removal of 6 bases from V and 7 bases from J, the junction contained 10 bases not matched to a gene. This CDR3 is 14 amino acids long. The CDR3 sequence is CASRDWDRVGEQYF. The CDR3 DNA reads as TGTGCCAGCAGGGATTGGGACAGGGTGGGAGAGCAGTACTTC.

The gene calls are TRBV7-9 and TRBJ1-1; the D gene is possibly TRBD1 (6 bases). The CDR3 covers 15 residues. Germline V CDR1 and CDR2: SEHNR, FQNEAQ (reference sequence). V dropped 4 bases and J dropped 3 bases, with 15 bases sitting between them. Here the CDR3 reads CASSYRGQKDTEAFF. As DNA, the CDR3 is TGTGCCAGCAGCTACAGAGGACAGAAGGACACTGAAGCTTTCTTT.

This clonotype appeared a few times. V usage is TRBV12-3 or TRBV12-4 and J usage is TRBJ1-5; D remains ambiguous. V lost 6 bases and J 4 bases, leaving 16 bases between the germline ends. CDR3 length: 15 amino acids. The DNA of the CDR3 is TGTGCCAGCAGCCCCGGGCCACAGATAAATCAGCCCCAGCATTTT. Protein product: CASSPGPQINQPQHF.

This clonotype occurred a few times. The CDR3 DNA sequence: TGTGCCAGCAGCGTCGGGACCATGGGCCCTGAAGCTTTCTTT. Translating it yields CASSVGTMGPEAFF. The chain employs TRBV9 and TRBJ1-1, with TRBD1 as a possible D gene (5 bases). The V end was cut by 2 bases, the J end by 6 bases, with 14 bases between. Germline V gives CDR1 SGDLS, CDR2 YYNGEE. This CDR3 spans 14 amino acids.

A few counts support this clonotype. The V and J genes are TRBV28 and TRBJ1-3; 8 bases align to TRBD1. Germline V gives CDR1 MDHEN, CDR2 SYDVKM. V shed 8 bases, J shed 3 bases, and the junction held 9 bases outside the gene matches. CDR3 length: 15 residues. Here the CDR3 reads CASGEPGGYGNTIYF. The CDR3 DNA follows: TGTGCCAGCGGGGAGCCAGGGGGCTATGGAAACACCATATATTTT.

This clonotype was found many times. V and J are TRBV29-1 and TRBJ2-1, with 10 positions matching TRBD2. Germline V CDR1 and CDR2: SQVTM, ANQGSEA. With V trimmed by 6 bases and J by 9 bases, 8 bases remained unmatched. The CDR3 spans 13 residues. The CDR3 sequence is CSVTGTSVGEQFF. The CDR3 nucleotides read TGCAGCGTCACCGGGACTAGCGTAGGTGAGCAGTTCTTC.

This chain uses TRBV27 with TRBJ2-2, with D uncertain. Germline CDR1 MNHEY, CDR2 SMNVEV (reference sequence). This CDR3 comprises 15 residues. V lost 4 bases and J lost 3, with 12 bases in between. The CDR3, as DNA: TGTGCCAGCAGTTCCCCGGTTGGGGACACCGGGGAGCTGTTTTTT. This sequence encodes CASSSPVGDTGELFF.

The table lists this clonotype with many counts. The chain carries TRBV7-9 and TRBJ2-3; D unclear. Germline CDR1 and CDR2: SEHNR and FQNEAQ (reference sequence). The V gene lost 1 base and the J gene lost 6 bases, with 8 bases spanning the gap. The CDR3 has 13 amino acids. The CDR3 bases are TGTGCCAGCAGCTTAGATGGCGGTGATACGCAGTATTTT. Translation gives CASSLDGGDTQYF. The full variable domain, in which reference TRBV7-9 and TRBJ2-3 provide the parts outside the CDR3, is DTGVSQNPRHKITKRGQNVTFRCDPISEHNRLYWYRQTLGQGPEFLTYFQNEAQLEKSRLLSDRFSAERPKGSFSTLEIQRTEQGDSAMYLCASSLDGGDTQYFGPGTRLTVL.

This clonotype appeared a few times. The chain employs TRBV6-1 and TRBJ2-7; tentatively, D is TRBD1 (6 bases). The length of the CDR3 is 16 residues. Trimming pared 6 bases from V and 4 bases from J, leaving 22 bases between. Germline V gene sequence: CDR1 MNHNS, CDR2 SASEGT. The CDR3 region has the DNA TGTGCCAGCAGACTTTACGTTCCCGAACAGGGATACGAGCAGTACTTC. It encodes CASRLYVPEQGYEQYF.

The rearrangement uses TRBV7-8 and TRBJ2-5; D may match TRBD1 or TRBD2 (5 bases each). Germline V gives CDR1 SGHVS, CDR2 FQNEAQ. Trimming cost V 9 bases and J 3 bases, with 14 bases left between them. The length of the CDR3 is 13 residues. The CDR3: CARSGGPEETQYF. In DNA, the CDR3 is TGTGCCAGAAGTGGGGGACCAGAAGAGACCCAGTACTTC.

The chain has TRBV4-3 and TRBJ2-1, with 12 positions matching TRBD2. CDR1 and CDR2 (germline): LGHNA, YSLEER. This CDR3 is 16 amino acids long. After removal of 8 bases from V and 1 base from J, the junction contained 6 bases not matched to a gene. CDR3: CASSPGLAGSYNEQFF. The CDR3 DNA reads as TGCGCCAGCTCTCCGGGACTAGCGGGTTCCTACAATGAGCAGTTCTTC.

The CDR3 loop reads CASSAWGTGNTIYF. The CDR3 nucleotides read TGTGCCAGCAGTGCGTGGGGAACTGGAAACACCATATATTTT. The chain uses TRBV6-1 and TRBJ1-3; D is ambiguous. The germline V and J ends were trimmed by 4 bases and 2 bases, with 9 bases remaining between them. Per germline, CDR1 MNHNS and CDR2 SASEGT. The CDR3 runs 14 residues.